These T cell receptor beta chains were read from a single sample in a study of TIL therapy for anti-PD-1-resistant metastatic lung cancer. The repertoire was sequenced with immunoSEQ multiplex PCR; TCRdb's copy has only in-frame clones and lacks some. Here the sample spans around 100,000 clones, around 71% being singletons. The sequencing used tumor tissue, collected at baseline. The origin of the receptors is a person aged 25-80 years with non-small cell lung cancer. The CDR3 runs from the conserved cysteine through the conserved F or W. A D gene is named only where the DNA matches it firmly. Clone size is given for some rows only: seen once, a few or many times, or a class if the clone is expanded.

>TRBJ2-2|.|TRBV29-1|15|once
TGCAGCGTCCCAAGGGAGGACGCGAACACCGGGGAGCTGTTTTTT
CSVPREDANTGELFF
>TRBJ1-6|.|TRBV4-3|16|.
TGCGCCAGCAGCCAAGATCATGCACGGAATAATTCACCCCTCCACTTT
CASSQDHARNNSPLHF
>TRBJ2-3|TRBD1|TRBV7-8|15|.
TGTGCCAGCAGCCTAAGACAGGGATACACAGATACGCAGTATTTT
CASSLRQGYTDTQYF
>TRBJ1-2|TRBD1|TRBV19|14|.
TGTGCCAGTAGTGCTGGACAGGGAGGGTATGGCTACACCTTC
CASSAGQGGYGYTF
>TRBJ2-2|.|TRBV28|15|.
TGTGCCAGCAGCCCCGGGAAAACAAACACCGGGGAGCTGTTTTTT
CASSPGKTNTGELFF
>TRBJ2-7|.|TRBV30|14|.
TGTGCCTGGAGTGAACCAGCCCACAGGTACGAGCAGTACTTC
CAWSEPAHRYEQYF
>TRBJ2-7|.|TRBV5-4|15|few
TGTGCCAGCAGCACGAGCCAAGGACGGAGCTACGAGCAGTACTTC
CASSTSQGRSYEQYF
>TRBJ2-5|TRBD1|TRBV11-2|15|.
TGTGCCAGCAGCCCTAGGGGACAGGGCGGGGAGACCCAGTACTTC
CASSPRGQGGETQYF
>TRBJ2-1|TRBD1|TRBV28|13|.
TGTGCCAGCAGCTTGGACAGGGCACATGAGCAGTTCTTC
CASSLDRAHEQFF
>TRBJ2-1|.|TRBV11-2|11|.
TGTGCCAGCAGCTTAGGGGCAGAGCAGTTCTTC
CASSLGAEQFF
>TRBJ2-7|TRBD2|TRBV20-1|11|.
TGCACCATAGCGGGAGAGGGCGAGCAGTACTTC
CTIAGEGEQYF
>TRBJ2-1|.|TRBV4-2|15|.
TGTGCCAGCAGCCAAGATCGGGCCTGGAGCAATGAGCAGTTCTTC
CASSQDRAWSNEQFF
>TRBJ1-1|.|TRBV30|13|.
TGTGCCTGGTCGGGACAAATGAACACTGAAGCTTTCTTT
CAWSGQMNTEAFF
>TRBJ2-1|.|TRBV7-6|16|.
TGTGCCAGCAGCTTAGAGGGCGGACCGAGGCGCAATGAGCAGTTCTTC
CASSLEGGPRRNEQFF
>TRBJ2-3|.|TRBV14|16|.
TGTGCCAGCAGCCAAGTCGGGGGGCTTCGAGGAGATACGCAGTATTTT
CASSQVGGLRGDTQYF
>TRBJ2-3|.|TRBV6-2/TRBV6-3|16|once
TGTGCCAGCAGTTACGGGTTCGATAACCCCGCGGATACGCAGTATTTT
CASSYGFDNPADTQYF
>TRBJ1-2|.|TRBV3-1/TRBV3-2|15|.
TGTGCCAGCAGCCATTTAGGGCGTGGGGACTATGGCTACACCTTC
CASSHLGRGDYGYTF
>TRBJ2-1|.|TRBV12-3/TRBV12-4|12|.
TGTGCCAGCAGTTACCAACGCAGGGAGGCCTTCTTC
CASSYQRREAFF
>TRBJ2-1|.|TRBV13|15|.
TGTGCCAGCAGCTTAAAGTGGGAGAGGGACAATGAGCAGTTCTTC
CASSLKWERDNEQFF
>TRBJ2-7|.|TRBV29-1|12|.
TGCAGCGTTCGGGTAGGGCTCGGCGAGCAGTACTTC
CSVRVGLGEQYF
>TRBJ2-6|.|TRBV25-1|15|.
TGTGCCAGCAGTGACGGCTTCTCTGGGGCCAACGTCCTGACTTTC
CASSDGFSGANVLTF
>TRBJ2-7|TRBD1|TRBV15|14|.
TGTGCCACCAGCAGGACAGGGAGCATCCACGAGCAGTACTTC
CATSRTGSIHEQYF
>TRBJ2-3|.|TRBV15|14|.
TGTGCCACCAGCAGAGCGCCGAGCACAGATACGCAGTATTTT
CATSRAPSTDTQYF
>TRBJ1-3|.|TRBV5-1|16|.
TGCGCCAGCAGCTTGGGTCCAGGGGAAAATGGAAACACCATATATTTT
CASSLGPGENGNTIYF
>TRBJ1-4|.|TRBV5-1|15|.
TGCGCCAGCAAGCTAGCGACAGCAACTAATGAAAAACTGTTTTTT
CASKLATATNEKLFF
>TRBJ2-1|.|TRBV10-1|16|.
TGCGCCAGCAGTGAGCGACTCTGGAGCTCCTACAATGAGCAGTTCTTC
CASSERLWSSYNEQFF
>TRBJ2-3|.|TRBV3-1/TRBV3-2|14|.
TGTGCCAGCAGCCTATCGTCTAGGGTCGATACGCAGTATTTT
CASSLSSRVDTQYF
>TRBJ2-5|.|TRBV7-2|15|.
TGTGCCAGCAGCCAGACAGCCCGGATGGCAGAGACCCAGTACTTC
CASSQTARMAETQYF
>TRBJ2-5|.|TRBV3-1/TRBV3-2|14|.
TGTGCCAGCAGCCAAATGGCAGCCCAAGAGACCCAGTACTTC
CASSQMAAQETQYF